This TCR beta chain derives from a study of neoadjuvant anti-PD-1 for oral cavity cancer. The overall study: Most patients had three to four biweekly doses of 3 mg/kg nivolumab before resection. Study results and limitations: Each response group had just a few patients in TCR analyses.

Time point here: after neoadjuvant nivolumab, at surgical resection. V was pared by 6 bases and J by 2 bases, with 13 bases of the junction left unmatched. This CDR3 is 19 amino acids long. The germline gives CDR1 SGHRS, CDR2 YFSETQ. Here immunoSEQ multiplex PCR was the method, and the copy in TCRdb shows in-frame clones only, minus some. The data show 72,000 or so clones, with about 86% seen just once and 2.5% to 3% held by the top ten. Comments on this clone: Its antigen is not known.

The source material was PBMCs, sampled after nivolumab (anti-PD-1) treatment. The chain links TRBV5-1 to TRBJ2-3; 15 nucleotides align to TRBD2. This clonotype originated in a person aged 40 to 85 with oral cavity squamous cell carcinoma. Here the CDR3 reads CASTMGLAGGPRDTDTQYF. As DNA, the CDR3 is TGCGCCAGCACCATGGGACTAGCGGGAGGCCCGAGAGACACAGATACGCAGTATTTT.